The subject of this entry is one T cell receptor beta chain. This sample was taken from a study of control samples from healthy donors and cancer patients. Germline values: CDR1 KGHDR, CDR2 SFDVKD. The CDR3 runs to 13 residues. Trimming removed 7 bases from V and 8 bases from J, with 11 bases in between. Sequenced by immunoSEQ multiplex PCR; TCRdb stores in-frame clones only, minus some. The profile shows about 120,000 clones, approximately 90% of them singletons. V gene TRBV24-1 combines with J gene TRBJ2-6; weak D call: TRBD1 (6 bases). The sequenced sample consisted of PBMCs. The sequence came from a woman aged 45 to 65 with colorectal cancer. CDR3: CATSPRGTNVLTF. CDR3 sequence (DNA): TGTGCCACCAGCCCGAGGGGGACCAACGTCCTGACTTTC.